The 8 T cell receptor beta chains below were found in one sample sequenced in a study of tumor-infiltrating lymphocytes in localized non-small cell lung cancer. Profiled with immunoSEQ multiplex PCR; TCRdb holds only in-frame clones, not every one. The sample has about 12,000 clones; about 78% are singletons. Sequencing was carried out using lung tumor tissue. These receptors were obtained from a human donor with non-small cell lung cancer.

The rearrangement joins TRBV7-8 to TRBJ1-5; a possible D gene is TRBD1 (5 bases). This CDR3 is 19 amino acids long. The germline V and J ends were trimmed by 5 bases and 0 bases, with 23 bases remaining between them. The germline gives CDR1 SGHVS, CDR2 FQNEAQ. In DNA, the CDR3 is TGTGCCAGCAGCCCTAGTAGGGCCTTCCGGGACCCTAGCAATCAGCCCCAGCATTTT. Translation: CASSPSRAFRDPSNQPQHF.

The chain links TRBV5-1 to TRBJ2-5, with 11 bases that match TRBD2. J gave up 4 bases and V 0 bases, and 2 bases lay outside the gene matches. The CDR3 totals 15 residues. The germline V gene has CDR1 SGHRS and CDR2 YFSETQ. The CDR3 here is CASSLVSGRGETQYF. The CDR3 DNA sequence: TGCGCCAGCAGCTTGGTTAGCGGGAGGGGAGAGACCCAGTACTTC.

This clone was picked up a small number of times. In nucleotides, the CDR3 is TGTGCCAGCAGCTTGTCCCAGGCTTCCTACGAGCAGTACGTC. This sequence encodes CASSLSQASYEQYV. The gene calls are TRBV11-2 and TRBJ2-7, with D hard to call. V was trimmed by 3 bases and J by 1 base, leaving 10 bases between them. The CDR3 contains 14 residues. Germline CDR1 reads SGHAT; CDR2 reads FQNNGV.

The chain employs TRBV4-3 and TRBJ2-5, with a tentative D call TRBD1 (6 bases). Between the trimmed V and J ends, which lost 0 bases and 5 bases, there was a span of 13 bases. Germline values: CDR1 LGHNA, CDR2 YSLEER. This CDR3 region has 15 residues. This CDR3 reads CASSQESGGWETQYF. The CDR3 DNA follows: TGCGCCAGCAGCCAAGAATCTGGGGGCTGGGAGACCCAGTACTTC.

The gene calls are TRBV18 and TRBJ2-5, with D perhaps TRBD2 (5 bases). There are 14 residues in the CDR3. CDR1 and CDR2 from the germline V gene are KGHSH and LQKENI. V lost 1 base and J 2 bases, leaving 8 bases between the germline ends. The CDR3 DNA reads TGTGCCAGCTCACCACTAAGCGGTCAAGAGACCCAGTACTTC. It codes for CASSPLSGQETQYF.

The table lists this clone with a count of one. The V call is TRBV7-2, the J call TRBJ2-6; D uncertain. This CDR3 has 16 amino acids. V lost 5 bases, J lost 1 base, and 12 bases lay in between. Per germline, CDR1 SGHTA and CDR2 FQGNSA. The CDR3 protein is CASSARAISGANVLTF. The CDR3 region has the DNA TGTGCCAGCAGCGCCCGGGCGATTTCTGGGGCCAACGTCCTGACTTTC.

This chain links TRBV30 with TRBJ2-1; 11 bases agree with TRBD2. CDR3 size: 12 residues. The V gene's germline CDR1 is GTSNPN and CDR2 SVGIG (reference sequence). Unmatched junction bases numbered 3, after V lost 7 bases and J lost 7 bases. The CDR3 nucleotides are TGTGCCTTTAGCGGGAGGGTAAATGAGCAGTTCTTC. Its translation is CAFSGRVNEQFF.

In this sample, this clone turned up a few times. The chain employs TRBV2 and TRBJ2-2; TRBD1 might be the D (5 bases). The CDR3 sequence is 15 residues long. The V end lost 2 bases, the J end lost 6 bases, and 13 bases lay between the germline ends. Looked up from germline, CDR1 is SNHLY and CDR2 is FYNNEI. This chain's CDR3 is CASSESGIGAGELFF. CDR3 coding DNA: TGTGCCAGCAGTGAATCAGGGATTGGGGCCGGGGAGCTGTTTTTT.